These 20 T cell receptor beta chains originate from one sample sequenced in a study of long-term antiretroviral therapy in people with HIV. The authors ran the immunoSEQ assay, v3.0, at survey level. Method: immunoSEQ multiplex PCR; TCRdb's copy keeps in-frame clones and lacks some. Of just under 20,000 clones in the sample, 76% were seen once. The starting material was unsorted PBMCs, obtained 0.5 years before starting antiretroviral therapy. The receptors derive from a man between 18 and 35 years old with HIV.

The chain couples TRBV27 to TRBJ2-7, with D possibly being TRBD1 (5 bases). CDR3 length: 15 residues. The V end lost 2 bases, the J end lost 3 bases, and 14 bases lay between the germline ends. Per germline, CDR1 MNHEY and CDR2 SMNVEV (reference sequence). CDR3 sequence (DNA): TGTGCCAGCAGTTTAATGCAGGGTCAGTTCTACGAGCAGTACTTC. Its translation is CASSLMQGQFYEQYF.

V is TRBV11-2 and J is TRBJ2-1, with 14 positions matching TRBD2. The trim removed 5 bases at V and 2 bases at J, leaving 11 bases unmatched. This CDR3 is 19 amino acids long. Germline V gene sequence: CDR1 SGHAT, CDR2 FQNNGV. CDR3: CASSPGGTSGSGPYNEQFF. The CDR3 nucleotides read TGTGCCAGCAGCCCAGGCGGGACTAGCGGGAGCGGTCCCTACAATGAGCAGTTCTTC. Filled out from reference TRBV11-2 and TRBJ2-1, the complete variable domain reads EAGVAQSPRYKIIEKRQSVAFWCNPISGHATLYWYQQILGQGPKLLIQFQNNGVVDDSQLPKDRFSAERLKGVDSTLKIQPAKLEDSAVYLCASSPGGTSGSGPYNEQFFGPGTRLTVL.

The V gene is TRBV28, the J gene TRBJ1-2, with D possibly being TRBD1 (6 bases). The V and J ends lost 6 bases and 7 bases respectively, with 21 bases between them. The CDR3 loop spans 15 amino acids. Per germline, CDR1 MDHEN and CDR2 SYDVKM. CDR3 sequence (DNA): TGTGCCAGCAGCCCCCCCCCTGGGGGCTTTGGTGGCTACACCTTC. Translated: CASSPPPGGFGGYTF.

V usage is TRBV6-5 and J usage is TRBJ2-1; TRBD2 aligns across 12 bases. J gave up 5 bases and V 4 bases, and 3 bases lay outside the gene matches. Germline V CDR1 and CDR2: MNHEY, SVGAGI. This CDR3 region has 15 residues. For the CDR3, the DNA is TGTGCCAGCAGTTGGGCTAGCGGGGGGGACAATGAGCAGTTCTTC. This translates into CASSWASGGDNEQFF.

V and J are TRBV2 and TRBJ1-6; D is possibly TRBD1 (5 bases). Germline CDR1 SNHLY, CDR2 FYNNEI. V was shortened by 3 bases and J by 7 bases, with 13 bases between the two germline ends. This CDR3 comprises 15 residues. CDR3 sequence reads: CASSDPREGNSPLHF. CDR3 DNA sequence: TGTGCCAGCAGTGACCCCAGGGAGGGCAATTCACCCCTCCACTTT.

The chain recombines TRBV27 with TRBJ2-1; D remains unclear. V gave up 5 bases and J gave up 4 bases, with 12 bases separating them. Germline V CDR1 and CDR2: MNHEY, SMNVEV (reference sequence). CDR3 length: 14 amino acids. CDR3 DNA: TGTGCCAGCAGTCCAAACAATTATTACAATGAGCAGTTCTTC. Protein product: CASSPNNYYNEQFF.

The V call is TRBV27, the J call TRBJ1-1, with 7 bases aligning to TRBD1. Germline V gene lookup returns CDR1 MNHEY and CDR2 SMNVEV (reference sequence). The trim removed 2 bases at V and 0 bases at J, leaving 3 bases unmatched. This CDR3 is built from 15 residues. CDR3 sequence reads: CASSLRQGVNTEAFF. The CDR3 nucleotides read TGTGCCAGCAGTTTAAGACAGGGAGTGAACACTGAAGCTTTCTTT.

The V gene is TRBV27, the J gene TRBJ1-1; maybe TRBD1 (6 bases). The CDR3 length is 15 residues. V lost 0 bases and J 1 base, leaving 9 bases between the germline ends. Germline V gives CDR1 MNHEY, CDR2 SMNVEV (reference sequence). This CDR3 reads CASSLSSGANTEAFF. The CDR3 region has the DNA TGTGCCAGCAGTTTATCGTCGGGGGCGAACACTGAAGCTTTCTTT.

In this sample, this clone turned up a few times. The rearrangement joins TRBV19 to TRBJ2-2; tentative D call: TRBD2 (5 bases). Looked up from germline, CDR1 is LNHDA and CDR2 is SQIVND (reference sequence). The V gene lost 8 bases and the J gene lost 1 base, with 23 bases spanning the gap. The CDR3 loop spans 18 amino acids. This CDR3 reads CASCRTGSGWGNTGELFF. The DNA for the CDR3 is TGTGCCAGTTGCCGAACCGGATCGGGATGGGGGAACACCGGGGAGCTGTTTTTT.

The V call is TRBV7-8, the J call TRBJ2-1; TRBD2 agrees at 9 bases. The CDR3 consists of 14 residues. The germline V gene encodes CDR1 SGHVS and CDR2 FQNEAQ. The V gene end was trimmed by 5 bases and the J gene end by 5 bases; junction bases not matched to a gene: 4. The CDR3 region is CASSLSGRNNEQFF. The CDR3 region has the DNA TGTGCCAGCAGCCTAAGCGGGAGGAACAATGAGCAGTTCTTC.

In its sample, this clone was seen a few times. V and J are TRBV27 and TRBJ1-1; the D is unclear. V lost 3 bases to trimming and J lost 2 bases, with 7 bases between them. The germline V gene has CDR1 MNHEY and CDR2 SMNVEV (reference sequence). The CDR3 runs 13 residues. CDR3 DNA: TGTGCCAGCAGTTTTACTGCTAACACTGAAGCTTTCTTT. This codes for CASSFTANTEAFF.

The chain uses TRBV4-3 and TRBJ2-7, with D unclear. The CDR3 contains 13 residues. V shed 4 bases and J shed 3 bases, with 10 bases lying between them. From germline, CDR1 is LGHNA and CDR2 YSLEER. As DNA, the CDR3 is TGCGCCAGCAGCCTAGGTTCAGGCTACGAGCAGTACTTC. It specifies CASSLGSGYEQYF.

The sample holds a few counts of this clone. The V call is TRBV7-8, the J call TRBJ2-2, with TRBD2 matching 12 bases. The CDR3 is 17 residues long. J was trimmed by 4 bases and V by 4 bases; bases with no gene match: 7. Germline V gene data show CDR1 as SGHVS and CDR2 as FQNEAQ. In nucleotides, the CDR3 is TGTGCCAGCAGCTCGACTAGCGGGAGAGGGATCACCGGGGAGCTGTTTTTT. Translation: CASSSTSGRGITGELFF.

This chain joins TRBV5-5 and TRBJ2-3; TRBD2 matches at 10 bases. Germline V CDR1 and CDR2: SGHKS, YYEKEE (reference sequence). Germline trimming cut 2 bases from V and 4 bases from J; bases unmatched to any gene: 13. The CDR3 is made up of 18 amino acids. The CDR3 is CASSFPSGSHPTSDTQYF. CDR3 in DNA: TGTGCCAGCAGCTTCCCTAGCGGGAGCCATCCCACTTCAGATACGCAGTATTTT. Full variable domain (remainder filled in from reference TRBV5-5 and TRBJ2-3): DAGVTQSPTHLIKTRGQQVTLRCSPISGHKSVSWYQQVLGQGPQFIFQYYEKEERGRGNFPDRFSARQFPNYSSELNVNALLLGDSALYLCASSFPSGSHPTSDTQYFGPGTRLTVL.

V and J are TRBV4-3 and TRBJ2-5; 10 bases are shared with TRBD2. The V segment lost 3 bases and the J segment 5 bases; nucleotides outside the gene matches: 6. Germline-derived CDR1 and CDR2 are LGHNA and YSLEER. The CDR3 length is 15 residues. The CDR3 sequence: CASSQGTSALETQYF. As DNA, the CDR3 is TGCGCCAGCAGCCAGGGGACTAGCGCCCTGGAGACCCAGTACTTC.

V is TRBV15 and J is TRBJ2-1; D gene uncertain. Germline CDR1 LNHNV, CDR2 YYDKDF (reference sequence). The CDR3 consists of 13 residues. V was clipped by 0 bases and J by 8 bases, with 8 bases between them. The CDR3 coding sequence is TGTGCCACCAGCAGAGATTTAAGGGATGAGCAGTTCTTC. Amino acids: CATSRDLRDEQFF.

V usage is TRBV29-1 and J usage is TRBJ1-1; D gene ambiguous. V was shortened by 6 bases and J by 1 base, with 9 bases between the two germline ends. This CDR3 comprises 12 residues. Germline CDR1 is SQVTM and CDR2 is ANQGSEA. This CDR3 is CSVLGTNTEAFF. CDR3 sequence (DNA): TGCAGCGTCCTAGGCACGAACACTGAAGCTTTCTTT.

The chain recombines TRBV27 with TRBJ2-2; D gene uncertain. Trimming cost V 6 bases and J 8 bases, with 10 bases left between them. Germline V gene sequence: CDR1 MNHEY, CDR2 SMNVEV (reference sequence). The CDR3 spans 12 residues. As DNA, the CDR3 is TGTGCCAGCAGCCGATGGTCGGGGGAGCTGTTTTTT. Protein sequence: CASSRWSGELFF.

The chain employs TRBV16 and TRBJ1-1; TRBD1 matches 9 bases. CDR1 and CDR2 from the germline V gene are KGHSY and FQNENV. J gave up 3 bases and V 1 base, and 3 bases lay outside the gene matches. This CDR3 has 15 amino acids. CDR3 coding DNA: TGTGCCAGCAGCCAATACAGGGGGCTAGACACTGAAGCTTTCTTT. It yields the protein CASSQYRGLDTEAFF.

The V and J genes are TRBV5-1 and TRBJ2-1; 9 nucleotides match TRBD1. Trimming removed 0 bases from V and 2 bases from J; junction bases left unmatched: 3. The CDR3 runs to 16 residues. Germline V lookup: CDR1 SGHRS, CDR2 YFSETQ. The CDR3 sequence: CASSLAGQGTYNEQFF. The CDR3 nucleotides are TGCGCCAGCAGCTTGGCGGGACAGGGAACCTACAATGAGCAGTTCTTC.